The sequence of this T cell receptor beta chain was determined in a study of early T cells in non-severe SARS-CoV-2 infection. The wider study: Sequencing targeted bulk RNA from unsorted whole blood, leaving chains unpaired.

Many counts were recorded for this clonotype. Individual cDNA molecules received unique molecular identifiers. TCRdb re-called the 5' RACE reads with MiXCR, one entry per CDR3 protein. The data show under 60,000 distinct CDR3 sequences, around 5.6% seen once. V was shortened by 4 bases and J by 4 bases, with 14 bases between the two germline ends. Per the germline V gene, CDR1 is SGHRS and CDR2 is YFSETQ. The CDR3 has 14 residues. Sequenced: whole blood. The TCR comes from an adult who was a healthcare worker with PCR-confirmed SARS-CoV-2 infection or an uninfected control (not recorded which). The chain employs TRBV5-1 and TRBJ1-1; D is uncertain. DNA of the CDR3: TGCGCCAGCAGCATAGGCGGTCCCGGCACTGAAGCTTTCTTT. This sequence encodes CASSIGGPGTEAFF. The entire variable domain, with the rest obtained from reference TRBV5-1 and TRBJ1-1, is as follows: KAGVTQTPRYLIKTRGQQVTLSCSPISGHRSVSWYQQTPGQGLQFLFEYFSETQRNKGNFPGRFSGRQFSNSRSEMNVSTLELGDSALYLCASSIGGPGTEAFFGQGTRLTVV.